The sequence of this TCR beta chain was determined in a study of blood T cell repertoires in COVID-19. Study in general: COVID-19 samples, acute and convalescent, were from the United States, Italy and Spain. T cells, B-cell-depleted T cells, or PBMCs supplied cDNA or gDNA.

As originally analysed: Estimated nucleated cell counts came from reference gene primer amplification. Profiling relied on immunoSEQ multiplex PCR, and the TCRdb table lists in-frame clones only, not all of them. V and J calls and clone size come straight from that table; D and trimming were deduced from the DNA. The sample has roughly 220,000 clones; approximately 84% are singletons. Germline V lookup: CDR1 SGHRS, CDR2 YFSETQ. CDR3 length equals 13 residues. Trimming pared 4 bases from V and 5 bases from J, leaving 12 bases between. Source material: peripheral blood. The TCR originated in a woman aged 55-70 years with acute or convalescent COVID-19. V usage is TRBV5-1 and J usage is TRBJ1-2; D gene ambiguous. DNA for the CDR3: TGCGCCAGCAGCCCCGCGGGAGGGTATGGCTACACCTTC. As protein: CASSPAGGYGYTF.